These 25 T cell receptor beta chains originate from one sample sequenced in a study of tumor and adjacent non-tumor tissue in lung cancer. No cell sorting was done before RNA was extracted from the tissue. The normal lung tissue was taken more than 3 cm from the tumor edge. TCRbeta libraries were built with three rounds of nested PCR, modified from ARM-PCR. TCRdb used MiXCR to reprocess the multiplex PCR reads, holding one entry per CDR3 protein. The sample holds approximately 120,000 distinct CDR3 sequences, roughly three fifths seen once. The sample comprised distant non-tumor lung tissue. These TCRs come from a man in his fifties or sixties with non-small cell lung cancer.

Worth noting for this clonotype: A much larger clone is a single base away; this may be a read error. Without the conserved terminal phenylalanine or tryptophan, this CDR3 likely stems from a read error. The chain is built from TRBV7-7 and TRBJ2-7; the D is unclear. Looked up from germline, CDR1 is SSHAT and CDR2 is FNYEAQ (reference sequence). CDR3 length: 13 amino acids. CDR3 sequence: CASSLGQDYEQYL. The CDR3 nucleotides read TGTGCTAGCAGCTTAGGCCAGGACTACGAGCAGTACTTA.

This clonotype was observed a few times. A read error may account for a junction end that differs from germline. CDR3: CSVRKGRLEGCTF. The CDR3 DNA follows: TGCAGCGTAAGGAAGGGGCGTCTGGAGGGCTGCACCTTC. This chain joins TRBV29-1 and TRBJ1-2, with D perhaps TRBD1 (5 bases). Looked up from germline, CDR1 is SQVTM and CDR2 is ANQGSEA. The CDR3 is made up of 13 amino acids.

This clonotype appeared a single time. No conserved phenylalanine or tryptophan is present at the end of the CDR3, so a read error is the likely explanation. V is TRBV5-4 and J is TRBJ2-1, with D possibly matching TRBD1 (6 bases). The V end lost 2 bases, the J end lost 7 bases, and 16 bases lay between the germline ends. This CDR3 is 15 amino acids long. The germline V gene has CDR1 SGHNT and CDR2 YYREEE (reference sequence). In nucleotides, the CDR3 is TGTGCCAGCAGCTTTGGGGGCAGGGTGGGGAATGAGCAGTTCATC. This gives the protein CASSFGGRVGNEQFI.

This chain connects TRBV2 to TRBJ2-3; the match to TRBD2 covers 8 bases. In germline, CDR1 is SNHLY, CDR2 FYNNEI. The V and J ends lost 5 bases and 5 bases, in that order; junction bases with no gene match: 21. This CDR3 has 19 residues. CDR3 nucleotides: TGTGCCAGCAGTCGATCTTGGCGGGGGGAATCTCAGACTCTAGATACGCAGTATTTT. Translated, it gives CASSRSWRGESQTLDTQYF.

This clonotype was picked up many times. The chain is built from TRBV5-6 and TRBJ1-1; 9 positions agree with TRBD1. This CDR3 spans 13 amino acids. J gave up 11 bases and V 4 bases, and 9 bases lay outside the gene matches. Germline V gives CDR1 SGHDT, CDR2 YYEEEE. Here the CDR3 DNA reads TGTGCCAGCAGCCGCGGACAGGGGTTGGCCGCTTTCTTT. As protein: CASSRGQGLAAFF.

This clonotype was counted only a few times. A much larger clone lies one base from this, so it may be a read error. This chain connects TRBV7-8 to TRBJ2-5; D unresolved. This CDR3 has 16 residues. Trimming shortened V by 5 bases and J by 5 bases, and 21 bases separated the two germline ends. CDR1 and CDR2 (germline): SGHVS, FQNEAQ. DNA of the CDR3: TGTGCCAGCAGCCTACTGAGTGGTCTGAAAGGGGAGACCCAGTACTTC. Translated, it gives CASSLLSGLKGETQYF.

Comments on this clonotype: The junction departs from germline at one end; a sequencing error may be responsible. The V gene is TRBV12-3 or TRBV12-4, the J gene TRBJ1-5; D not resolved. This CDR3 is built from 14 residues. CDR3 sequence (DNA): TGTGCCAACAGCCCTCAGGTTAGCAATCAGACCCAGCATTTT. This codes for CANSPQVSNQTQHF.

The chain links TRBV6-5 to TRBJ1-2, with TRBD1 matching 7 bases. V trimming: 9 bases; J trimming: 10 bases; junction bases outside the gene matches: 14. Germline values: CDR1 MNHEY, CDR2 SVGAGI. The CDR3 has 13 residues. The CDR3 nucleotides read TGTGCCAGATTAGAGGGACAGCTGTTTGACTACACCTTC. Its translation is CARLEGQLFDYTF.

For this clonotype: No conserved phenylalanine or tryptophan is present at the end of the CDR3, so a read error is the likely explanation. The J gene is TRBJ2-7, the V gene TRBV4-3; 9 nucleotides agree with TRBD2. Germline V CDR1 and CDR2: LGHNA, YSLEER. This CDR3 is built from 19 residues. In DNA, the CDR3 is TGCGCCGGCAGCCACTCAGACAGGCCTCCTAGCGGGGCATCCTACGAGCAGTACCTC. It yields the protein CAGSHSDRPPSGASYEQYL.

Turning to this clonotype: One end of the junction fails to match germline, which may point to a read error. The rearrangement uses TRBV30 and TRBJ1-5; 8 nucleotides agree with TRBD1. This CDR3 contains 17 residues. Germline CDR1 is GTSNPN and CDR2 is SVGIG (reference sequence). The CDR3 loop reads CVWSKGTGGYNNQPQHF. The DNA of the CDR3 is TGTGTCTGGAGTAAGGGAACAGGGGGATATAACAATCAGCCCCAGCATTTT.

As concerns this clonotype: This may be a read error: a much more frequent sequence differs by one nucleotide. The final CDR3 position lacks the conserved phenylalanine or tryptophan, pointing to a likely read error. V usage is TRBV6-6 and J usage is TRBJ2-1; TRBD2 matches 7 bases. V dropped 5 bases and J dropped 5; count of bases not matched to a gene: 12. This CDR3 region has 16 residues. The V gene's germline CDR1 is MNHNY and CDR2 SVGAGI (reference sequence). In DNA form, the CDR3 reads TGTGCCAGCAGTCACTTTGGGGAGGGTTCGAACAATGAGCAGTTCCTC. Its protein is CASSHFGEGSNNEQFL.

Regarding this clonotype: The CDR3 does not close with the conserved phenylalanine or tryptophan, likely indicating a read error. This chain links TRBV11-1 with TRBJ2-7; D gene ambiguous. The CDR3 sequence is 14 residues long. Germline V gives CDR1 SGHAT, CDR2 FQDESV (reference sequence). The V end lost 3 bases, the J end lost 0 bases, and 9 bases lay between the germline ends. CDR3 region: CASSFPDGSYEQYS. In DNA form, the CDR3 reads TGTGCCAGCAGCTTTCCCGACGGCTCCTACGAGCAGTACTCC.

As concerns this clonotype: Without the conserved terminal phenylalanine or tryptophan, this CDR3 likely stems from a read error. The DNA is omitted, as the CDR3 cannot be located on it reliably, and the CDR3 follows TCRdb's listing. V and J are TRBV4-1 and TRBJ2-1; TRBD2, as called in the table, went unchecked against the DNA. Inclusive of both ends, the CDR3 amounts to 16 amino acids. Germline V lookup: CDR1 MGHRA, CDR2 YSYEKL. Here the CDR3 reads CASSQVDFRSYNEQFL.

Note on this clonotype: Without the conserved terminal phenylalanine or tryptophan, this CDR3 likely stems from a read error. It is unclear where the CDR3 begins or ends on the DNA, so no DNA is shown, and the CDR3 is as TCRdb lists it. The chain employs TRBV6-6 and TRBJ2-7; the table assigns TRBD1, which was not confirmed against the DNA. Germline V gene sequence: CDR1 MNHNY, CDR2 SVGAGI (reference sequence). The CDR3 extends over 14 residues, inclusive of both ends. CDR3 residues: CASSYSGDAWEQHL.

About this clonotype itself: One end of the junction does not line up with germline, which may come from a read error. V gene TRBV11-3 combines with J gene TRBJ2-3, with a possible D match to TRBD2 (6 bases). Germline V gene data show CDR1 as SGHNT and CDR2 as YENEEA. The CDR3 is made up of 13 amino acids. The CDR3 is CASRSSATDAQYF. The CDR3 nucleotides are TGTGCCAGCCGCTCTAGCGCCACAGATGCGCAGTATTTT.

This chain joins TRBV6-5 and TRBJ2-5, with D possibly being TRBD1 (5 bases). CDR1 is MNHEY, CDR2 SVGAGI, per germline. The CDR3 totals 16 residues. Trimming left V 5 bases short and J 6 bases short, with 22 bases between. The CDR3 spells CASSQQRTWGGKTQYF. The CDR3 region has the DNA TGTGCCAGCAGTCAGCAGAGGACATGGGGCGGAAAGACCCAGTACTTC.

Many counts were recorded for this clonotype. The V call is TRBV6-1, the J call TRBJ2-7; D might be TRBD1 or TRBD2, each matching 5 bases. CDR1 and CDR2 (germline): MNHNS, SASEGT. V was cut by 7 bases and J by 2 bases, with 18 bases left in between. The CDR3 spans 15 residues. The CDR3 protein is CASNMSRRGPYEQYF. The CDR3 bases are TGTGCCAGCAATATGTCACGACGGGGCCCCTACGAGCAGTACTTC.

This clonotype was counted many times. The chain uses TRBV6-2 or TRBV6-3 and TRBJ2-5; the D is unclear. Between the trimmed V and J ends, which lost 6 bases and 5 bases, there was a span of 7 bases. Germline V lookup: CDR1 MNHEY, CDR2 SVGEGT. The CDR3 is made up of 11 amino acids. The CDR3: CASSATETQYF. DNA for the CDR3: TGTGCCAGCAGCGCCACCGAGACCCAGTACTTC.

As concerns this clonotype: This clone may be a read error of a much larger clone one base away. This rearrangement joins TRBV5-6 to TRBJ1-5, with D unclear. The J call may be faulty, since TRBJ2-3 better matches the DNA end. Germline V lookup: CDR1 SGHDT, CDR2 YYEEEE. The length of the CDR3 is 14 residues. CDR3 nucleotides: TGTGCCAGCAGCTTGGGAGGCGGCGACGGAGCCCAGTATTTT. This gives the protein CASSLGGGDGAQYF.

This clonotype was detected once. A much larger clone differs from this one at a single base, so this may be a read error. V gene TRBV11-2 combines with J gene TRBJ2-5; D not certain. CDR3 length: 12 amino acids. The germline CDR1 and CDR2 sequences are SGHAT and FQNNGV. V was clipped by 4 bases and J by 5 bases, with 8 bases between them. This chain's CDR3 is CASSSRSETQYF. For the CDR3, the DNA is TGTGCCAGCAGCTCTAGGAGTGAGACCCAGTACTTC. Full variable domain (outside the CDR3, taken from reference TRBV11-2 and TRBJ2-5): EAGVAQSPRYKIIEKRQSVAFWCNPISGHATLYWYQQILGQGPKLLIQFQNNGVVDDSQLPKDRFSAERLKGVDSTLKIQPAKLEDSAVYLCASSSRSETQYFGPGTRLLVL.

Comment on this clonotype: At one end the junction does not follow the germline gene, possibly because of a read error. The genes are TRBV6-6 and TRBJ2-7; either TRBD1 or TRBD2 may supply D (5 bases each). Germline V gene sequence: CDR1 MNHNY, CDR2 SVGAGI (reference sequence). The CDR3 length is 14 residues. Here the CDR3 reads CASSRGRDSYEEYF. The CDR3, as DNA: TGTGCCAGCAGCCGGGGCAGGGATTCCTACGAGGAGTACTTC.

To note about this clonotype: The junction differs from germline at one of its ends, possibly a read error. V and J are TRBV29-1 and TRBJ2-1, with 10 bases lining up with TRBD1. There are 12 residues in the CDR3. Looked up from germline, CDR1 is SQVTM and CDR2 is ANQGSEA. CDR3 DNA: TGCGGCCTCCATAGGACAGGGGGTGAGCAGTTCTTT. Protein product: CGLHRTGGEQFF.

This clonotype was picked up many times. V usage is TRBV5-6 and J usage is TRBJ2-3; no firm D call. Germline V gene data show CDR1 as SGHDT and CDR2 as YYEEEE. This CDR3 spans 13 amino acids. Trimming cost V 2 bases and J 6 bases, with 10 bases left between them. The CDR3 reads CASSLPGLDTQYF. The CDR3 DNA reads as TGTGCCAGCAGCTTACCGGGCCTCGATACGCAGTATTTT.

Remarks on this clonotype: The junction and the germline gene differ at one end; a read error may be behind it. The chain uses TRBV29-1 and TRBJ2-7, with TRBD2 identical over 12 bases. In germline, CDR1 is SQVTM, CDR2 ANQGSEA. The CDR3 loop spans 13 amino acids. CDR3 protein: CGVRTSGVYEQYF. The CDR3 DNA is TGCGGCGTTCGGACTAGCGGGGTCTACGAGCAGTATTTC.

This clonotype rates as medium-sized (0.01 to 0.1%). The chain recombines TRBV29-1 with TRBJ1-5; TRBD1 agrees at 9 bases. This CDR3 has 14 residues. CDR1 and CDR2 from the germline V gene are SQVTM and ANQGSEA. With 4 bases clipped from V and 11 bases from J, the junction kept 12 bases outside the gene matches. The CDR3 region has the DNA TGCAGCGTTGTGTGGGACAGGGAGGGCCTGACCCAGCATTTT. Residues: CSVVWDREGLTQHF.